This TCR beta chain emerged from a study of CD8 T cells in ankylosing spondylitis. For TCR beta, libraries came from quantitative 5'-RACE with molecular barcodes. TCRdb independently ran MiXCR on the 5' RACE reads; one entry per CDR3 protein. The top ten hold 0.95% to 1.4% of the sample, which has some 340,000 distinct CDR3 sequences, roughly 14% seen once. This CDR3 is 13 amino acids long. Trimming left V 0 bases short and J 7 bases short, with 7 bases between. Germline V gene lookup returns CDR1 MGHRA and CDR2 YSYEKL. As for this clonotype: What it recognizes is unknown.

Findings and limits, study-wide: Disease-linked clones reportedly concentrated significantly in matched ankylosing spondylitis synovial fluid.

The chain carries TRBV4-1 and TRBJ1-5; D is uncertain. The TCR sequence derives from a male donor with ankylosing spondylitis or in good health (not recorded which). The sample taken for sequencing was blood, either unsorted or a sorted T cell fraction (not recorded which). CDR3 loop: CASSQEENQPQHF. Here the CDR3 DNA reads TGCGCCAGCAGCCAAGAAGAGAACCAGCCCCAGCATTTT.